A selection of T cell receptor beta chains follows, all from one sample in a study of T cell repertoires in cytomegalovirus infection. These receptors' targets are unknown. TCRdb passed the reads through MiXCR, listing each CDR3 protein once. This table holds tens of thousands of distinct CDR3 sequences, 20% found once. Sequencing input: PBMCs, sequenced either directly or after in vitro stimulation (not recorded which). The receptor source for this set is a human donor in good health (CMV status not recorded). Some clones in this sample may be carry-over from other donors' samples. The CDR3 runs from the conserved cysteine through the conserved F or W. D genes are given only for firm matches. Only part of the rows carry a size: once, few, many, or a class if the clone is expanded.

-	few	TRBV28	TRBJ1-1	CASRQRNTEAFF	TGTGCCAGTCGACAGCGGAACACTGAAGCTTTCTTT
-	once	TRBV20-1	TRBJ2-2	CSASETGYTGELFF	TGCAGTGCTAGTGAGACTGGGTACACCGGGGAGCTGTTTTTT
-	many	TRBV7-2	TRBJ1-3	CASSFGAGNTIYF	TGTGCCAGCAGCTTCGGCGCTGGAAACACCATATATTTT
-	-	TRBV2	TRBJ2-2	CASSEGANTGELFF	TGTGCCAGCAGTGAAGGCGCGAACACCGGGGAGCTGTTTTTT
TRBD2	many	TRBV7-2	TRBJ2-1	CASSLRLAGGKGEQFF	TGTGCCAGCAGCCTCAGACTAGCGGGGGGGAAAGGTGAGCAGTTCTTC
TRBD2	-	TRBV20-1	TRBJ2-3	CSASLWREGFGTDTQYF	TGCAGTGCTAGTCTATGGCGGGAGGGCTTTGGCACAGATACGCAGTATTTT
-	many	TRBV7-2	TRBJ2-1	CATEEGPHEQFF	TGTGCCACCGAGGAGGGGCCACATGAGCAGTTCTTC
-	-	TRBV19	TRBJ2-6	CASRLTSSGANVLTF	TGTGCCAGTAGACTAACTTCCTCTGGGGCCAACGTCCTGACTTTC
-	-	TRBV6-2/TRBV6-3	TRBJ2-1	CASSYLGRFRHNEQFF	TGTGCCAGCAGTTACCTAGGGAGATTTCGGCACAATGAGCAGTTCTTC
-	medium-sized	TRBV7-2	TRBJ2-5	CASSLVSGQLETQYF	TGTGCCAGCAGCTTAGTATCGGGCCAGCTGGAGACCCAGTACTTC
TRBD2	few	TRBV9	TRBJ2-1	CASSLTAGGRGNEQFF	TGTGCCAGCAGCTTAACAGCGGGAGGTCGGGGCAATGAGCAGTTCTTC
-	-	TRBV27	TRBJ2-7	CASSLSSGYEQYF	TGTGCCAGCAGTTTATCGTCCGGCTACGAGCAGTACTTC
TRBD1	-	TRBV12-3/TRBV12-4	TRBJ1-5	CASNVGSGGSQPQHF	TGTGCCAGCAACGTTGGTTCAGGGGGCAGTCAGCCCCAGCATTTT
-	-	TRBV12-3/TRBV12-4	TRBJ2-2	CASSPLGELFF	TGTGCCAGCAGTCCCCTGGGGGAGCTGTTTTTT
-	many	TRBV4-1	TRBJ1-2	CASSQVGPRYGYTF	TGCGCCAGCAGCCAAGTAGGGCCACGGTATGGCTACACCTTC
-	-	TRBV2	TRBJ2-2	CASSSQGPGELFF	TGTGCCAGCAGTTCTCAGGGTCCCGGGGAGCTGTTTTTT
TRBD1	-	TRBV2	TRBJ2-3	CASSGGQGGDF	TGTGCCAGCAGTGGGGGACAGGGTGGGGATTTT
-	few	TRBV10-1	TRBJ2-5	CASSESKQGQETQYF	TGCGCCAGCAGTGAGTCGAAACAGGGCCAAGAGACCCAGTACTTC
-	few	TRBV18	TRBJ1-4	CASSPQAETNEKLFF	TGTGCCAGCTCACCTCAGGCGGAGACTAATGAAAAACTGTTTTTT
TRBD2	-	TRBV5-1	TRBJ2-1	CASSSTSGAYNEQFF	TGCGCCAGCAGCTCGACTAGCGGGGCCTACAATGAGCAGTTCTTC
-	many	TRBV12-3/TRBV12-4	TRBJ2-2	CASSRSRGTNTGELFF	TGTGCCAGCAGTAGGTCGCGGGGAACGAACACCGGGGAGCTGTTTTTT
-	many	TRBV11-1	TRBJ2-3	CASSKGASTDTQYF	TGTGCCAGCAGTAAAGGGGCGTCCACAGATACGCAGTATTTT
TRBD2	few	TRBV20-1	TRBJ2-1	CSAENTGWALAGTRNEQFF	TGCAGTGCTGAAAACACTGGGTGGGCCCTAGCGGGGACCCGCAATGAGCAGTTCTTC
TRBD2	-	TRBV6-1	TRBJ2-1	CASSYWFPSGADNEQFF	TGTGCCAGCAGTTATTGGTTTCCGAGCGGGGCCGACAATGAGCAGTTCTTC
TRBD1	-	TRBV6-6	TRBJ2-7	CASSFPGGYEQYF	TGTGCCAGCAGTTTCCCAGGGGGCTACGAGCAGTACTTC
-	many	TRBV14	TRBJ1-1	CASSQVWGSAEAFF	TGTGCCAGCAGCCAGGTCTGGGGGTCCGCTGAAGCTTTCTTT
-	-	TRBV20-1	TRBJ2-3	CSARDLYASSGTDTQYF	TGCAGTGCTAGAGATCTCTATGCTTCGAGCGGCACAGATACGCAGTATTTT
-	-	TRBV12-3/TRBV12-4	TRBJ2-1	CASSLAYLIDNEQFF	TGTGCCAGCAGTTTAGCGTACCTTATCGACAATGAGCAGTTCTTC
-	few	TRBV19	TRBJ2-7	CASSLTHLYEQYF	TGTGCCAGTAGTTTAACGCATCTCTACGAGCAGTACTTC
-	-	TRBV20-1	TRBJ2-5	CSARVSRGQETQYF	TGCAGTGCTAGAGTTTCGAGGGGCCAAGAGACCCAGTACTTC
-	many	TRBV5-6	TRBJ2-2	CASSLAGGVPTNTGELFF	TGTGCCAGCAGCTTGGCCGGAGGGGTTCCCACAAACACCGGGGAGCTGTTTTTT
-	many	TRBV2	TRBJ2-3	CASSADGWSTDTQYF	TGTGCCAGCAGTGCAGACGGGTGGAGCACAGATACGCAGTATTTT
-	few	TRBV29-1	TRBJ2-3	CSDQGQLSTDTQYF	TGCAGCGACCAAGGACAGTTAAGCACAGATACGCAGTATTTT
-	once	TRBV2	TRBJ2-2	CASSESGTGELLF	TGTGCCAGCAGTGAAAGTGGGACCGGGGAGCTGCTTTTT
-	-	TRBV7-6	TRBJ1-6	CASSLGRFESPLHF	TGTGCCAGCAGCTTGGGGCGTTTTGAGTCACCCCTCCACTTT
TRBD2	many	TRBV7-9	TRBJ2-2	CASRSMGGDTGELFF	TGTGCCAGCAGAAGCATGGGAGGGGACACCGGGGAGCTGTTTTTT
-	-	TRBV29-1	TRBJ2-3	CSLNRDSTDTQYF	TGCAGCCTCAACAGGGACAGCACAGATACGCAGTATTTT
-	many	TRBV15	TRBJ2-3	CATSLGSATQYF	TGTGCCACCAGCTTAGGTTCAGCTACGCAGTATTTT
TRBD1	many	TRBV7-3	TRBJ1-4	CASSLNPPGQGAPNEKLFF	TGTGCCAGCAGCTTAAACCCCCCGGGACAGGGGGCGCCTAATGAAAAACTGTTTTTT
-	-	TRBV24-1	TRBJ2-5	CATSVGHQETQYF	TGTGCCACCAGTGTGGGTCACCAAGAGACCCAGTACTTC
-	many	TRBV19	TRBJ1-2	CASSGNYGYTF	TGTGCCAGCTCGGGAAACTATGGCTACACCTTC
TRBD2	-	TRBV2	TRBJ2-5	CASRRTSQETQYF	TGTGCCAGCAGACGGACTAGCCAAGAGACCCAGTACTTC
-	few	TRBV7-9	TRBJ1-2	CASIKDRANYGYTF	TGTGCCAGCATTAAGGACAGAGCTAACTATGGCTACACCTTC
TRBD1	few	TRBV11-2	TRBJ1-3	CASSRTGSHSGNTIYF	TGTGCCAGCAGTCGGACAGGGAGTCACTCTGGAAACACCATATATTTT
TRBD1	few	TRBV18	TRBJ1-5	CASSPRTGAMDF	TGTGCCAGCTCCCCTCGGACAGGGGCCATGGATTTT
-	-	TRBV3-1	TRBJ2-2	CASSQDSGLTGELFF	TGTGCCAGCAGCCAAGATTCAGGACTGACCGGGGAGCTGTTTTTT
-	many	TRBV7-2	TRBJ1-2	CASSSGGYGYTF	TGTGCCAGCAGCTCGGGGGGCTATGGCTACACCTTC
TRBD2	few	TRBV19	TRBJ2-5	CASSPGRTRETQYF	TGTGCCAGTAGTCCGGGACGGACTAGAGAGACCCAGTACTTC
-	many	TRBV7-9	TRBJ2-1	CASSSLRGRSYNEQFF	TGTGCCAGCAGCTCTTTGAGGGGACGGTCATACAATGAGCAGTTCTTC
-	many	TRBV2	TRBJ1-1	CASRLDRPSMNTEAFF	TGTGCCAGCAGGCTTGACAGACCCTCGATGAACACTGAAGCTTTCTTT
TRBD2	few	TRBV2	TRBJ2-3	CASSQNQKSSGRTDTQYF	TGTGCCAGCAGTCAAAATCAGAAATCTAGCGGGAGAACAGATACGCAGTATTTT
-	many	TRBV12-3/TRBV12-4	TRBJ1-1	CASSLAGAGFEAFF	TGTGCCAGCAGTTTGGCCGGGGCCGGATTTGAAGCTTTCTTT
TRBD2	-	TRBV6-6	TRBJ2-3	CASNARGVQDTQYF	TGTGCCAGCAATGCGCGGGGGGTGCAAGATACGCAGTATTTT